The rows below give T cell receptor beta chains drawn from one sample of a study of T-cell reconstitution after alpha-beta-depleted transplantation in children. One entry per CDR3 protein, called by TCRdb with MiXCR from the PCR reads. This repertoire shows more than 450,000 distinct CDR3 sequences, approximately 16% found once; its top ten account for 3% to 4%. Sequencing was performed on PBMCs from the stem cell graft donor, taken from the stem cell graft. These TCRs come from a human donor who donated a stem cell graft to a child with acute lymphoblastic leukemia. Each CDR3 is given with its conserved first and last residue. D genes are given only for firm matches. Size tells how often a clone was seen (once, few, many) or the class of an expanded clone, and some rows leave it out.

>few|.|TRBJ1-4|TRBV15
CATSRDKSSNEKLFF
TGTGCCACCAGCAGAGATAAGAGTTCTAATGAAAAACTGTTTTTT
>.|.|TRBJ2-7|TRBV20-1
CSAQLWYEQYF
TGCAGTGCTCAACTCTGGTACGAGCAGTACTTC
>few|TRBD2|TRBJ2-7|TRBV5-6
CASSKETSAHLYEQYF
TGTGCCAGCAGCAAAGAGACTAGCGCCCACCTCTACGAGCAGTACTTC
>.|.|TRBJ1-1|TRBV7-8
CASSLYRGLTWVTEAFF
TGTGCCAGCAGCTTATACCGGGGGCTAACCTGGGTCACTGAAGCTTTCTTT
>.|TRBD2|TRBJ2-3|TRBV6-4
CASRDPGSGRAYGTDTQYF
TGTGCCAGCAGGGACCCAGGAAGCGGGAGGGCCTACGGCACAGATACGCAGTATTTT
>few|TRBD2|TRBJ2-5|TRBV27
CASSTTSATQETQYF
TGTGCCAGCTCGACGACTAGCGCTACTCAAGAGACCCAGTACTTC
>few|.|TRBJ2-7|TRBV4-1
CASSHLAYSSYEQYF
TGCGCCAGCAGCCACCTGGCCTACAGCTCCTACGAGCAGTACTTC
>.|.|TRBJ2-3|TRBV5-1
CASSLGYRASTDTQYF
TGCGCCAGCAGCTTGGGATATCGGGCTAGCACAGATACGCAGTATTTT
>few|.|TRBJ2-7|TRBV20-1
CSARGLTPYEQYF
TGCAGTGCTCGTGGGCTTACTCCCTACGAGCAGTACTTC
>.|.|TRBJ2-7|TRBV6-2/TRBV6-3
CASSYSQGSYEQYF
TGTGCCAGCAGTTACTCTCAGGGATCCTACGAGCAGTACTTC
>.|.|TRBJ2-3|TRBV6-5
CASSLSPSTLPDTQYF
TGTGCCAGCAGTTTATCCCCCTCAACCCTCCCAGATACGCAGTATTTT
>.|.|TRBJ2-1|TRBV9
CASSILEGYNEQFF
TGTGCCAGCAGCATATTGGAGGGATACAATGAGCAGTTCTTC
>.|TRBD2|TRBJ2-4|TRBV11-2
CASSSGGTSGSRMNIQYF
TGTGCCAGCAGCTCAGGCGGGACTAGCGGGAGTCGAATGAACATTCAGTACTTC
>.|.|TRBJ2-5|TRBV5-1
CASRSGPGSGETQYF
TGCGCCAGCAGATCGGGGCCCGGGAGTGGAGAGACCCAGTACTTC
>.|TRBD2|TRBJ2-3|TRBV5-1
CASSPQTSGRTDTQYF
TGCGCCAGCAGCCCACAGACTAGCGGGAGAACCGATACGCAGTATTTT
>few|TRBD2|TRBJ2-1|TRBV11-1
CASSLELAGVPYNEQFF
TGTGCCAGCAGCTTGGAGCTAGCGGGAGTCCCCTACAATGAGCAGTTCTTC
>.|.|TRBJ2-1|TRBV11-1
CASSFTSLTEVLGNEQFF
TGTGCCAGCAGCTTCACCTCGTTGACTGAAGTCCTGGGCAATGAGCAGTTCTTC
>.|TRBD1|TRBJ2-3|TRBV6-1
CASSETPGQGPRGTQYF
TGTGCCAGCAGTGAAACTCCGGGACAGGGGCCCCGCGGTACGCAGTATTTT
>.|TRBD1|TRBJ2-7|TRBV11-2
CASSLGWTGGMQYF
TGTGCCAGCAGCTTAGGGTGGACAGGGGGGATGCAGTACTTC
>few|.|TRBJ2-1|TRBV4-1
CASSPPTRGNEQFF
TGCGCCAGCAGCCCGCCGACTAGAGGCAATGAGCAGTTCTTC
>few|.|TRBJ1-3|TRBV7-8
CASSSGAGNTIYF
TGTGCCAGCAGCTCCGGGGCCGGAAACACCATATATTTT
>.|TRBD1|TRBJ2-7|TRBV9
CASSVAETGVQEQYF
TGTGCCAGCAGCGTAGCCGAGACAGGGGTCCAGGAGCAGTACTTC
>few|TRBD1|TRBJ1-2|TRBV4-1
CASRPDRGNYYGYTF
TGCGCCAGCAGACCCGACAGGGGGAATTACTATGGCTACACCTTC